The next 9 T cell receptor beta chains were all read from a single sample in a study of Tregs in tolerant kidney transplant recipients. Assay: immunoSEQ multiplex PCR; the TCRdb copy retains only in-frame clones and omits some. There are 50,000 to 80,000 clones in the sample; less than 98% occur only once, and 0.34% lies in the top ten. The source material was Tregs from blood, sampled before the transplant. The receptors shown here come from a human donor who received a combined kidney and bone marrow transplant.

The chain carries TRBV6-4 and TRBJ2-7; 10 bases align to TRBD1. The CDR3 totals 20 residues. In germline, CDR1 is MRHNA, CDR2 SNTAGT. The V gene end was trimmed by 7 bases and the J gene end by 3 bases; junction bases not matched to a gene: 24. The chain's CDR3 is CASMNVPGTGASHRRYEQYF. CDR3 in DNA: TGTGCCAGCATGAACGTACCCGGGACAGGGGCTAGTCATCGCCGCTACGAGCAGTACTTC.

The chain uses TRBV19 and TRBJ1-3; tentatively, D is TRBD1 (5 bases). The CDR3 is 15 residues long. V shed 3 bases and J shed 2 bases, with 11 bases lying between them. The germline CDR1 and CDR2 sequences are LNHDA and SQIVND (reference sequence). CDR3 amino acids: CASSIGDSPGNTIYF. The CDR3 DNA reads TGTGCCAGTAGTATCGGTGACAGTCCTGGAAACACCATATATTTT.

The rearrangement links TRBV7-9 to TRBJ2-7, with D perhaps matching TRBD2 (7 bases). With 3 bases removed from V and 0 bases from J, the gap between germline ends came to 15 bases. The germline V gene encodes CDR1 SEHNR and CDR2 FQNEAQ (reference sequence). The CDR3 is 16 amino acids. CDR3 sequence: CASSFHGGRPSYEQYF. CDR3 in DNA: TGTGCCAGCAGCTTTCACGGGGGGCGTCCCTCCTACGAGCAGTACTTC. Looking up the rest from reference TRBV7-9 and TRBJ2-7 gives the full variable domain: DTGVSQNPRHKITKRGQNVTFRCDPISEHNRLYWYRQTLGQGPEFLTYFQNEAQLEKSRLLSDRFSAERPKGSFSTLEIQRTEQGDSAMYLCASSFHGGRPSYEQYFGPGTRLTVT.

The rearrangement joins TRBV5-1 to TRBJ1-4, with TRBD1 matching 7 bases. The V segment lost 5 bases and the J segment 3 bases; nucleotides outside the gene matches: 4. The CDR3 sequence is 14 residues long. Per germline, CDR1 SGHRS and CDR2 YFSETQ. CDR3 coding DNA: TGCGCCAGCAGTACCGGGACAGCTAATGAAAAACTGTTTTTT. Encoded protein: CASSTGTANEKLFF.

The chain employs TRBV5-4 and TRBJ2-6; TRBD1 aligns across 9 bases. CDR3 length equals 17 residues. Germline V gene sequence: CDR1 SGHNT, CDR2 YYREEE (reference sequence). V dropped 4 bases and J dropped 0; count of bases not matched to a gene: 5. The DNA of the CDR3 is TGTGCCAGCAGCAAGGGACAGGGAAACTCTGGGGCCAACGTCCTGACTTTC. This codes for CASSKGQGNSGANVLTF. The entire variable domain, with the rest obtained from reference TRBV5-4 and TRBJ2-6, is as follows: ETGVTQSPTHLIKTRGQQVTLRCSSQSGHNTVSWYQQALGQGPQFIFQYYREEENGRGNFPPRFSGLQFPNYSSELNVNALELDDSALYLCASSKGQGNSGANVLTFGAGSRLTVL.

This clone showed up just once. V is TRBV7-9 and J is TRBJ2-3; D possibly corresponds to TRBD2 (6 bases). CDR3 length: 15 amino acids. Germline V lookup: CDR1 SEHNR, CDR2 FQNEAQ (reference sequence). Trimming stripped 1 base from V and 2 bases from J, with 10 bases between. DNA for the CDR3: TGTGCCAGCAGCTTAGTTGCGGGACTCACAGATACGCAGTATTTT. Its protein is CASSLVAGLTDTQYF.

This clone occurred once. The gene calls are TRBV15 and TRBJ2-3; D gene unclear. CDR1 is LNHNV, CDR2 YYDKDF, per germline (reference sequence). The CDR3 has 12 residues. Trimming cost V 4 bases and J 3 bases, with 5 bases left between them. CDR3 residues: CATSTLTDTQYF. As DNA, the CDR3 is TGTGCCACCAGCACCTTAACAGATACGCAGTATTTT.

The rearrangement links TRBV6-5 to TRBJ2-1; D gene ambiguous. The germline V gene has CDR1 MNHEY and CDR2 SVGAGI. V was cut by 2 bases and J by 7 bases, with 9 bases left in between. The length of the CDR3 is 13 residues. The CDR3 spells CASSYRPRNEQFF. DNA for the CDR3: TGTGCCAGCAGTTACCGTCCCAGGAATGAGCAGTTCTTC.

The chain links TRBV7-8 to TRBJ2-7, with D possibly being TRBD1 (5 bases). CDR1 is SGHVS, CDR2 FQNEAQ, per germline. The CDR3 consists of 15 residues. With 6 bases removed from V and 0 bases from J, the gap between germline ends came to 15 bases. CDR3 nucleotide sequence: TGTGCCAGCAGTTTTTTAAGGGGCAGCTCCTACGAGCAGTACTTC. Translating it yields CASSFLRGSSYEQYF.